These 10 T cell receptor beta chains share one sample of origin, sequenced in a study of cytomegalovirus exposure and HLA in healthy donors (dated by TCRdb to about 2017). Libraries were constructed by the immunoSEQ multiplex PCR assay. A mixture of 60 forward primers for TCR Vbeta segments and 13 reverse primers for TCR Jbeta segments was used in the multiplex PCR. The source is immuneACCESS, and TCRdb retained only in-frame sequences with V and J called. Part of the clones is not carried over; for the studies checked, unresolved V genes explain less than half of this, and the remainder is unexplained. The sample data list more than 85,000 clones, and approximately 71% of these were observed just once. The ten biggest clones cover approximately 5.4% of the sample. Material for sequencing was PBMCs. The receptors stem from a woman in her 70s in good health and CMV-seropositive.

The rearrangement uses TRBV21-1 and TRBJ2-3; TRBD2 reflects the table's D call only, with no check against the DNA. TRBV21-1 is described as a pseudogene. This CDR3 contains 18 residues. The DNA of the CDR3 is TGTGCCAGCAGCAGGGCTACCGCAATCGGGGGAAGCACAGATACGCAGTATTTT. The encoded protein is CASSRATAIGGSTDTQYF.

This clone turned up a few times. J is TRBJ2-7 and V is TRBV5-1, with D perhaps TRBD2 (5 bases). There are 15 residues in the CDR3. With 3 bases removed from V and 5 bases from J, the gap between germline ends came to 18 bases. The germline CDR1 and CDR2 sequences are SGHRS and YFSETQ. Here the CDR3 reads CASSWRAGDADEQYF. In DNA form, the CDR3 reads TGCGCCAGCAGCTGGCGGGCAGGTGACGCCGACGAGCAGTACTTC.

In the case of this clone: Other DNA sequences of this sample code for an identical CDR3. The chain has TRBV4-1 and TRBJ1-2, with D tentatively TRBD1 (6 bases). The CDR3 loop spans 15 amino acids. The germline CDR1 and CDR2 sequences are MGHRA and YSYEKL. The germline V and J ends were trimmed by 0 bases and 3 bases, with 11 bases remaining between them. The CDR3 region is CASSQDTGLDYGYTF. DNA for the CDR3: TGCGCCAGCAGCCAAGATACAGGGCTTGACTATGGCTACACCTTC.

J is TRBJ1-2 and V is TRBV2; a weak D match, TRBD1 (5 bases). V was trimmed by 9 bases and J by 4 bases, leaving 18 bases between them. Germline values: CDR1 SNHLY, CDR2 FYNNEI. The CDR3 loop spans 14 amino acids. CDR3 sequence: CARSPGRLSYGYTF. CDR3 in DNA: TGTGCCAGATCTCCAGGGCGCCTAAGCTATGGCTACACCTTC.

Concerning this clone itself: The sample holds other DNA sequences that translate to the same CDR3. J is TRBJ2-5 and V is TRBV7-9; the D gene is possibly TRBD2 (7 bases). Trimming took 3 bases from V and 1 from J, leaving 12 bases between them. CDR3 length: 15 residues. Looked up from germline, CDR1 is SEHNR and CDR2 is FQNEAQ (reference sequence). Here the CDR3 DNA reads TGTGCCAGCAGCTTGGGGGGAGGGGGCCAAGAGACCCAGTACTTC. This sequence encodes CASSLGGGGQETQYF.

The CDR3 DNA reads as TGCGCCAGCAGCTCTATCTCGGGGAGTTCCTACGAGCAGTACTTC. It encodes CASSSISGSSYEQYF. The genes are TRBV4-3 and TRBJ2-7; possible D gene TRBD2, 5 bases. There are 15 residues in the CDR3. Germline V gene data show CDR1 as LGHNA and CDR2 as YSLEER. The V end lost 5 bases, the J end lost 1 base, and 15 bases lay between the germline ends.

This rearrangement joins TRBV6-5 to TRBJ2-1; D is undetermined. V lost 0 bases to trimming and J lost 7 bases, with 4 bases between them. The CDR3 is 12 residues long. Germline assignment: CDR1 MNHEY and CDR2 SVGAGI. CDR3 nucleotide sequence: TGTGCCAGCAGTTACTCCAGAAATGAGCAGTTCTTC. Translating gives CASSYSRNEQFF.

A note on this clone: The same CDR3 can be traced to other DNA sequences in this sample. This sequence joins TRBV6-5 and TRBJ1-1, with a tentative D call TRBD1 (5 bases). In germline, CDR1 is MNHEY, CDR2 SVGAGI. V was pared by 5 bases and J by 1 base, with 8 bases between. The CDR3 is made up of 13 amino acids. DNA for the CDR3: TGTGCCAGCAGTCGGACACGGAACACTGAAGCTTTCTTT. This codes for CASSRTRNTEAFF.

This clone was seen only a few times. This rearrangement joins TRBV4-1 to TRBJ1-1, with D uncertain. V was pared by 2 bases and J by 5 bases, with 9 bases between. CDR3 length equals 13 residues. Per germline, CDR1 MGHRA and CDR2 YSYEKL. CDR3 DNA: TGCGCCAGCAGCCAAACGGGATTGACTGAAGCTTTCTTT. This encodes CASSQTGLTEAFF.

This clone was detected once. The V gene is TRBV5-4, the J gene TRBJ1-1, with no clear D. Germline assignment: CDR1 SGHNT and CDR2 YYREEE (reference sequence). CDR3 length equals 15 residues. V lost 0 bases and J 1 base, leaving 10 bases between the germline ends. The CDR3: CASSLEEWRNTEAFF. CDR3 nucleotides: TGTGCCAGCAGCTTGGAGGAGTGGAGGAACACTGAAGCTTTCTTT.